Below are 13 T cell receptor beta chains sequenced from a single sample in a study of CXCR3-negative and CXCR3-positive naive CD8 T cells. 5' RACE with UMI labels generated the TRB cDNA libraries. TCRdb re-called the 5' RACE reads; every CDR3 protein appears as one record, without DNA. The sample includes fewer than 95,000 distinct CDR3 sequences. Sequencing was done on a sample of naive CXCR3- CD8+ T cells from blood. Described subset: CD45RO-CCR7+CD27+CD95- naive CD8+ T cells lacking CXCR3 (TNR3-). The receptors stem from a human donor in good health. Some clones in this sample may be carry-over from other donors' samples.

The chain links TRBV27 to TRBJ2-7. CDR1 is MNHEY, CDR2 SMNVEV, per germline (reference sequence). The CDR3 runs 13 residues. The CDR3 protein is CASSQRSSYEQYF.

This CDR3 is CATSNRGGSGEQYF. This sequence joins TRBV15 and TRBJ2-7; the TCRdb D gene call, TRBD1, has no DNA to confirm it. In germline, CDR1 is LNHNV, CDR2 YYDKDF (reference sequence). This CDR3 is built from 14 residues.

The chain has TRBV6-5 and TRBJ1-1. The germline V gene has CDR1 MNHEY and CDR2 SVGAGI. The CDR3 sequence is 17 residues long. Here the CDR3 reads CASSSSLRHSANTEAFF.

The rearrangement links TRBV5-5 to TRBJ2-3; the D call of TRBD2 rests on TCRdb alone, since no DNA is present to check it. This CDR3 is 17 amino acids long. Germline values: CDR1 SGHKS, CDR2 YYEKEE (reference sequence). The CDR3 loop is CASSFQNRLYSGDTQYF.

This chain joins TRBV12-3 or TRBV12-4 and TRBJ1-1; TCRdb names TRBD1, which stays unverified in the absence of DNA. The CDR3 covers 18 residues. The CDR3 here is CASSPYPGQGLAAGVAFF.

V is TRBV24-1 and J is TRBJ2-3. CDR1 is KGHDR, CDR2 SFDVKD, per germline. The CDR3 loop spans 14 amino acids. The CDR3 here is CATSDDFPADTQYF.

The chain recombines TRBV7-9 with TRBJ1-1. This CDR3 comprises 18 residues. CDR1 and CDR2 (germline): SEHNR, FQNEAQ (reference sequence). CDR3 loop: CASSLVGSAGLMNTEAFF.

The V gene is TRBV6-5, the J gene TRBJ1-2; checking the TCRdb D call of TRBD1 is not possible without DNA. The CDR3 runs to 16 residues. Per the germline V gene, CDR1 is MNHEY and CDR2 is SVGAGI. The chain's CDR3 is CASSPGSAGANYGYTF.

CDR3 loop: CASSQDRTGAVSGAEAFF. The V and J genes are TRBV4-3 and TRBJ1-1; the TCRdb call, TRBD1, lacks DNA for checking. Looked up from germline, CDR1 is LGHNA and CDR2 is YSLEER. This CDR3 has 18 amino acids.

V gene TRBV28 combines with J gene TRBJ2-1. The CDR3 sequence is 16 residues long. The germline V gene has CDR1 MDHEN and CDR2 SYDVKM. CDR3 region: CASRDGDPYSWNEQFF.

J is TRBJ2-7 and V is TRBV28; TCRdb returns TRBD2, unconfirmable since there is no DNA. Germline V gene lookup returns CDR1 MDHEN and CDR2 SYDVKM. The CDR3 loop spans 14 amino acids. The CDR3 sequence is CASNRGISTYEQYF.

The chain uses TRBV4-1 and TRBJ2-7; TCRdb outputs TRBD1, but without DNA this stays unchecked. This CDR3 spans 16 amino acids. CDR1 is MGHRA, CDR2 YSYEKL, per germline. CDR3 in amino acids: CASSQVGRGGTYEQYF.

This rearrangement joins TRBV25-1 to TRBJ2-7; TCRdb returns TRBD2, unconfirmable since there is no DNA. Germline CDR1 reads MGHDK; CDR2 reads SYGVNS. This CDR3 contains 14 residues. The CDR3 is CASSASGLSYEQYF.